The sequence of this TCR beta chain was determined in a study of OX40 agonist ivuxolimab in advanced cancers. Study-wide background: The group had a mean age of around 60 years, ranged from about 23 to 85, and was approximately 81% male.

Study-wide findings and caveats: Certain nonresponders likewise exhibited a low normalized T-cell clonal expansion.

For this clone: The antigen is undetermined.

The germline V and J ends were trimmed by 6 bases and 0 bases, with 12 bases remaining between them. Germline V lookup: CDR1 MNHEY, CDR2 SVGAGI. The CDR3 extends over 15 amino acids. The assay was immunoSEQ multiplex PCR, and TCRdb's table has in-frame clones only and misses some. The sample shows about 58,000 clones, around 93% of them seen only once. The chain joins TRBV6-5 to TRBJ2-1; TRBD1 might be the D (5 bases). The origin of this receptor is an adult with an advanced solid tumor such as melanoma, head and neck, liver or kidney cancer. Sequencing was performed on CD4+ or CD8+ T cells sorted from blood, taken in a trial of the OX40 agonist ivuxolimab. The CDR3 loop reads CASSIRDSSYNEQFF. As DNA, the CDR3 is TGTGCCAGCAGCATCCGAGACAGCTCCTACAATGAGCAGTTCTTC.